A single sample is the source of the 12 T cell receptor beta chains below, sequenced in a study of regulatory T cells in long-lasting Graves disease. This sample's time point: newly diagnosed GD, antithyroid drugs for less than 3 months. Construction of the TCR library relied on RNA isolated from PBMCs. Arm-PCR with iRepertoire HTBI primers amplified the CDR3 regions for these TCR beta libraries. TCRdb recomputed calls from the multiplex PCR reads with MiXCR, one row per CDR3 protein. Of under 300,000 distinct CDR3 sequences detected, around 16% appear once; the ten largest clones hold approximately 20%. The material sequenced was peripheral blood mononuclear cells (PBMCs), taken at new diagnosis, from a patient treated with antithyroid drugs. These receptors were obtained from a female donor with Graves disease.

This clonotype came up many times. J is TRBJ2-1 and V is TRBV7-2, with 10 positions matching TRBD2. V trimming: 5 bases; J trimming: 6 bases; junction bases outside the gene matches: 10. This CDR3 has 16 residues. The germline V gene encodes CDR1 SGHTA and CDR2 FQGNSA. CDR3 sequence reads: CASSTRLAGGINEQFF. CDR3 bases: TGTGCCAGCAGCACTCGTTTAGCGGGAGGCATCAATGAGCAGTTCTTC.

About this clonotype itself: A read error likely explains this, since a far larger clone differs by one base. This sequence joins TRBV5-1 and TRBJ2-7, with a possible D match to TRBD2 (6 bases). Looked up from germline, CDR1 is SGHRS and CDR2 is YFSETQ. The V gene lost 0 bases and the J gene lost 7 bases, with 14 bases spanning the gap. CDR3 size: 14 residues. CDR3: CASSLAGLDNEQYF. Here the CDR3 DNA reads TGCGCCAGCAGCTTGGCGGGACTGGACAATGAGCAGTACTTC.

In this sample, this clonotype turned up many times. V and J are TRBV7-9 and TRBJ1-1; perhaps TRBD1 as D (5 bases). Germline CDR1 SEHNR, CDR2 FQNEAQ (reference sequence). The CDR3 spans 14 residues. V dropped 5 bases and J dropped 5 bases, with 15 bases sitting between them. CDR3 loop: CASSLMGGTTEAFF. The CDR3 nucleotides are TGTGCCAGCAGCCTAATGGGGGGGACGACTGAAGCTTTCTTT.

The V gene is TRBV6-5, the J gene TRBJ2-1, with D tentatively TRBD2 (5 bases). The length of the CDR3 is 15 residues. Germline CDR1 reads MNHEY; CDR2 reads SVGAGI. V lost 2 bases and J 3 bases, leaving 11 bases between the germline ends. The CDR3 loop reads CASSYRAVLYNEQFF. CDR3 DNA: TGTGCCAGCAGTTACAGAGCGGTACTCTACAATGAGCAGTTCTTC.

This clonotype was picked up many times. V and J are TRBV12-3 or TRBV12-4 and TRBJ1-6; unclear D gene. The CDR3 covers 14 residues. V dropped 2 bases and J dropped 8 bases, with 10 bases sitting between them. CDR3 sequence reads: CASSLRGIDSPLHF. CDR3 nucleotides: TGTGCCAGCAGTTTACGGGGAATTGATTCACCCCTCCACTTT.

Concerning this clonotype: A far larger clone is just one base off, so this is likely a read error. V and J are TRBV11-3 and TRBJ1-1; no definite D call. CDR1 SGHNT and CDR2 YENEEA come from the germline V gene. The CDR3 runs to 12 residues. The CDR3 bases are TGTGCCAGCGGCTTAGCGAACACTGAAGCTTTCTTT. This sequence encodes CASGLANTEAFF.

The chain joins TRBV11-2 to TRBJ2-4; D tentatively fits TRBD1 or TRBD2 (5 bases each). In germline, CDR1 is SGHAT, CDR2 FQNNGV. V lost 3 bases to trimming and J lost 2 bases, with 8 bases between them. The CDR3 has 14 amino acids. This CDR3 reads CASSFQGPKNIQYF. The CDR3 bases are TGTGCCAGCAGCTTCCAGGGACCCAAAAACATTCAGTACTTC.

This clonotype showed up many times. This chain uses TRBV6-5 with TRBJ2-3; D is uncertain. Germline CDR1 MNHEY, CDR2 SVGAGI. V was clipped by 2 bases and J by 0 bases, with 9 bases between them. CDR3 length: 15 residues. DNA for the CDR3: TGTGCCAGCAGTTACGGACCCCGAAGCACAGATACGCAGTATTTT. It yields the protein CASSYGPRSTDTQYF.

This chain links TRBV28 with TRBJ2-7; the D is unclear. The germline V and J ends were trimmed by 2 bases and 7 bases, with 12 bases remaining between them. This CDR3 is 13 amino acids long. Per the germline V gene, CDR1 is MDHEN and CDR2 is SYDVKM. The CDR3 sequence: CASSLTRAREQYV. The CDR3, as DNA: TGTGCCAGCAGTTTAACAAGAGCAAGGGAGCAGTACGTC.

This clonotype has a count of ten or more. The rearrangement uses TRBV27 and TRBJ2-3; 7 nucleotides match TRBD2. The V gene end was trimmed by 1 base and the J gene end by 3 bases; junction bases not matched to a gene: 7. CDR1 MNHEY and CDR2 SMNVEV come from the germline V gene (reference sequence). This CDR3 is built from 16 residues. CDR3 DNA: TGTGCCAGCAGTTTATGGGTCGGGAGGCCAACAGATACGCAGTATTTT. Its translation: CASSLWVGRPTDTQYF.

In the case of this clonotype: This may be a read error: a much more frequent sequence differs by one nucleotide. V and J are TRBV7-9 and TRBJ1-4; the D is unclear. The CDR3 is made up of 11 amino acids. Germline CDR1 and CDR2: SEHNR and FQNEAQ (reference sequence). CDR3 in amino acids: CASSINEKPFF. Here the CDR3 DNA reads TGTGCCAGCAGCATCAATGAAAAACCGTTTTTT.

This chain joins TRBV29-1 and TRBJ2-7; D might be TRBD1 (6 bases). The CDR3 loop spans 14 amino acids. The V gene lost 7 bases and the J gene lost 2 bases, with 18 bases spanning the gap. CDR1 and CDR2 (germline): SQVTM, ANQGSEA. CDR3 nucleotides: TGCAGCGGGTATGATGGGACATACACCTACGAGCAGTACTTC. As protein: CSGYDGTYTYEQYF.